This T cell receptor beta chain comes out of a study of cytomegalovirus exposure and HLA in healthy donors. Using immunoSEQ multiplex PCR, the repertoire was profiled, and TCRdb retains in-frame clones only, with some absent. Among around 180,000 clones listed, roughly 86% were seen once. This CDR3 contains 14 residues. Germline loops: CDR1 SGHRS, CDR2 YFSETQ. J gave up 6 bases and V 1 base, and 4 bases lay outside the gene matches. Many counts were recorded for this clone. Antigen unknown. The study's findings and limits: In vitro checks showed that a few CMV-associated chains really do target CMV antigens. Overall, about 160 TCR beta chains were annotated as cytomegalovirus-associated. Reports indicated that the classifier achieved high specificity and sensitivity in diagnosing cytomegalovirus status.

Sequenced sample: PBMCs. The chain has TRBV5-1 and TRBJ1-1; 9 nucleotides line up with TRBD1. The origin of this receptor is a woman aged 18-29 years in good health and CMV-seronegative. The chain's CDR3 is CASSLRQGGSEAFF. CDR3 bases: TGCGCCAGCAGCTTGAGACAGGGGGGCTCTGAAGCTTTCTTT.